The entry below describes one T cell receptor (beta chain). The CDR3 sequence is 13 residues long. The germline V gene has CDR1 SQVTM and CDR2 ANQGSEA. The V and J ends lost 7 bases and 3 bases respectively, with 15 bases between them. These data come from a study of blood T cell repertoires in COVID-19. As processed by the authors: From reference gene primer amplification, estimates of nucleated cell counts were derived. Clones were read by immunoSEQ multiplex PCR, and TCRdb kept only the in-frame ones, dropping some. D and trimming were read from the DNA, whereas the V and J calls and clone size are those reported in that table. The data show fewer than 130,000 clones, approximately 81% seen once.

The sequenced sample consisted of peripheral blood. This receptor was taken from a human donor in a cohort sampled during active COVID-19. This chain links TRBV29-1 with TRBJ1-1; D gene uncertain. The CDR3 DNA is TGCAGCGCCAAAGCCGCCGGGGACACTGAAGCTTTCTTT. Translating gives CSAKAAGDTEAFF. Complete variable domain (other parts from reference TRBV29-1 and TRBJ1-1): SAVISQKPSRDICQRGTSLTIQCQVDSQVTMMFWYRQQPGQSLTLIATANQGSEATYESGFVIDKFPISRPNLTFSTLTVSNMSPEDSSIYLCSAKAAGDTEAFFGQGTRLTVV.